The 9 T cell receptor beta chains below all came from one sample that was sequenced in a study of T cells in Graves' hyperthyroidism and ophthalmopathy. TCR beta CDR3 regions were amplified from RNA transcripts. HTBI primers were used for first-round RT-PCR of the TCR CDR3. Via MiXCR, TCRdb re-called the multiplex PCR reads, giving one row per CDR3 protein. This table holds about 610,000 distinct CDR3 sequences, roughly 14% found once. The specimen was blood. These receptors came from a woman in her 40s with Graves' ophthalmopathy.

In its sample, this clonotype was seen many times. The V call is TRBV20-1, the J call TRBJ2-5, with a weak D call TRBD2 (5 bases). The V end lost 6 bases, the J end lost 0 bases, and 11 bases lay between the germline ends. CDR3 length: 13 residues. CDR1 DFQATT and CDR2 SNEGSKA come from the germline V gene (reference sequence). The CDR3, as DNA: TGCAGTGCGAACCCGGGATACCAAGAGACCCAGTACTTC. Protein sequence: CSANPGYQETQYF.

The chain employs TRBV18 and TRBJ2-7, with D perhaps TRBD1 (5 bases). The CDR3 has 17 amino acids. Trimming cost V 1 base and J 0 bases, with 16 bases left between them. Germline loops: CDR1 KGHSH, CDR2 LQKENI. The CDR3 DNA is TGTGCCAGCTCACCACTGGATGGGGCTCTTCGCTCCTACGAGCAGTACTTC. Protein sequence: CASSPLDGALRSYEQYF.

The V gene is TRBV30, the J gene TRBJ2-5; D not certain. CDR1 is GTSNPN, CDR2 SVGIG, per germline (reference sequence). The CDR3 length is 12 residues. Trimming took off 5 bases at V and 6 bases at J, with 13 bases between the two ends. CDR3: CAWSVEFQTQYF. CDR3 bases: TGTGCCTGGTCGGTAGAATTCCAGACCCAGTACTTC. Full variable domain (outside the CDR3, taken from reference TRBV30 and TRBJ2-5): SQTIHQWPATLVQPVGSPLSLECTVEGTSNPNLYWYRQAAGRGLQLLFYSVGIGQISSEVPQNLSASRPQDRQFILSSKKLLLSDSGFYLCAWSVEFQTQYFGPGTRLLVL.

At least ten counts were recorded for this clonotype. V and J are TRBV12-3 or TRBV12-4 and TRBJ2-7, with D perhaps matching TRBD2 (6 bases). V was shortened by 10 bases and J by 5 bases, with 18 bases between the two germline ends. The CDR3 contains 13 residues. The CDR3 region is CATMEGNENEQYF. The CDR3 DNA sequence: TGTGCCACCATGGAGGGGAATGAGAACGAGCAGTACTTC.

In this sample, this clonotype turned up once. The chain couples TRBV28 to TRBJ2-5, with 7 bases that match TRBD2. This CDR3 is 15 amino acids long. V lost 5 bases to trimming and J lost 4 bases; unmatched junction nucleotides: 10. CDR1 is MDHEN, CDR2 SYDVKM, per germline. The CDR3 here is CASSPRTSDAETQYF. In nucleotides, the CDR3 is TGTGCCAGCAGTCCGAGAACTAGCGACGCAGAGACCCAGTACTTC.

The table lists this clonotype with many counts. The J gene is TRBJ2-2, the V gene TRBV6-5; 8 bases are a match to TRBD2. V dropped 5 bases and J dropped 8; count of bases not matched to a gene: 13. This CDR3 has 16 amino acids. The germline V gene has CDR1 MNHEY and CDR2 SVGAGI. The CDR3: CASSRLGLATGGELFF. The DNA for the CDR3 is TGTGCCAGCAGTCGGCTTGGACTAGCTACGGGAGGGGAGCTGTTTTTT.

This clonotype has ten or more counts. The J gene is TRBJ1-1, the V gene TRBV20-1; 9 positions match TRBD1. Germline CDR1 reads DFQATT; CDR2 reads SNEGSKA (reference sequence). J lost 0 bases, V lost 2 bases, and 7 bases had no gene match. The CDR3 is 16 amino acids. DNA of the CDR3: TGCAGTGCTAGACCAACCGACAGGGGGATGAACACTGAAGCTTTCTTT. Translation gives CSARPTDRGMNTEAFF.

The chain employs TRBV4-2 and TRBJ1-5, with a weak D call TRBD1 (6 bases). The CDR3 has 16 residues. With 1 base removed from V and 1 base from J, the gap between germline ends came to 11 bases. Germline-derived CDR1 and CDR2 are LGHNA and YNFKEQ. The chain's CDR3 is CASSQAPDRSNQPQHF. The CDR3 DNA sequence: TGTGCCAGCAGCCAAGCCCCCGACAGGAGCAATCAGCCCCAGCATTTT.

This clonotype occurred many times. V is TRBV7-9 and J is TRBJ2-5; D unresolved. V was clipped by 5 bases and J by 1 base, with 17 bases between them. Germline V gene lookup returns CDR1 SEHNR and CDR2 FQNEAQ (reference sequence). The CDR3 totals 16 residues. The CDR3, as DNA: TGTGCCAGCAGCGCCGCACTCCGGGTTACCCAAGAGACCCAGTACTTC. It is translated as CASSAALRVTQETQYF. Filled out from reference TRBV7-9 and TRBJ2-5, the complete variable domain reads DTGVSQNPRHKITKRGQNVTFRCDPISEHNRLYWYRQTLGQGPEFLTYFQNEAQLEKSRLLSDRFSAERPKGSFSTLEIQRTEQGDSAMYLCASSAALRVTQETQYFGPGTRLLVL.